These 5 T cell receptor beta chains originate from one sample sequenced in a study of cytomegalovirus exposure and HLA in healthy donors. It was with 60 Vbeta and 13 Jbeta primers that the PCR ran. Produced via immunoSEQ multiplex PCR; TCRdb's table is partial and in-frame only. The table lists some 130,000 clones, about 84% of them singletons, with roughly 1.2% in the top ten. The material sequenced was PBMCs. The receptors stem from a boy aged 5-17 years in good health and CMV-seronegative.

This clone was detected a few times. The chain recombines TRBV5-4 with TRBJ2-3, with D tentatively TRBD1 (7 bases). The CDR3 is 15 amino acids. The V and J ends lost 1 base and 6 bases respectively, with 15 bases between them. The germline V gene has CDR1 SGHNT and CDR2 YYREEE (reference sequence). The CDR3, as DNA: TGTGCCAGCAGCTTGCAGGGGGGAATTGGGGATACGCAGTATTTT. This sequence encodes CASSLQGGIGDTQYF.

This clone is a singleton in its sample. The genes are TRBV23-1 and TRBJ2-7; 8 bases fit TRBD2. TRBV23-1 is an ORF, with its function uncertain. Trimming took 3 bases from V and 4 from J; bases not matched to a gene: 14. There are 17 residues in the CDR3. The chain's CDR3 is CASSHPTGGGREYEQYF. CDR3 in DNA: TGCGCCAGCAGTCACCCGACAGGCGGGGGGCGGGAGTACGAGCAGTACTTC.

The chain links TRBV5-5 to TRBJ1-4; D may be TRBD1 (6 bases). Trimming stripped 0 bases from V and 8 bases from J, with 17 bases between. Germline CDR1 is SGHKS and CDR2 is YYEKEE (reference sequence). CDR3 size: 16 residues. The CDR3 DNA follows: TGTGCCAGCAGCTTGGGAACCGGACAGTTAAGGGAAAAACTGTTTTTT. The encoded protein is CASSLGTGQLREKLFF. The whole variable domain, filled in from reference TRBV5-5 and TRBJ1-4, reads DAGVTQSPTHLIKTRGQQVTLRCSPISGHKSVSWYQQVLGQGPQFIFQYYEKEERGRGNFPDRFSARQFPNYSSELNVNALLLGDSALYLCASSLGTGQLREKLFFGSGTQLSVL.

The V gene is TRBV2, the J gene TRBJ2-6; TRBD1 agrees at 7 bases. Germline CDR1 and CDR2: SNHLY and FYNNEI. The CDR3 is 14 amino acids. V lost 6 bases, J lost 9 bases, and 8 bases stayed unmatched. The CDR3 DNA reads as TGTGCCAGCAGAACCTCCGGGACAGACAACGTCCTGACTTTC. Amino acids: CASRTSGTDNVLTF.

Remarks on this clone: At the DNA level, this CDR3 is encoded by other sequences in the same sample as well. The rearrangement joins TRBV7-6 to TRBJ1-1, with 9 bases that match TRBD1. Germline values: CDR1 SGHVS, CDR2 FNYEAQ. V dropped 1 base and J dropped 8; count of bases not matched to a gene: 2. The CDR3 loop spans 13 amino acids. The CDR3 DNA sequence: TGTGCCAGCAGCTTAGGACAGGGGGGGGAAGCTTTCTTT. Translation: CASSLGQGGEAFF.